These 5 T cell receptor beta chains were all obtained from the same sample, sequenced in a study of cytomegalovirus exposure and HLA in healthy donors. Sequencing was performed with immunoSEQ multiplex PCR; in TCRdb, only in-frame clones are kept and a portion is missing. The sample comprises 100,000 to 150,000 clones, 95% to 97% of which are singletons, and 1.7% rests with the top ten. Sequenced input: PBMCs. These receptors were collected from a man younger than 35 in good health and CMV-seronegative.

The chain couples TRBV4-2 to TRBJ2-1, with 8 positions matching TRBD2. The CDR3 has 12 amino acids. Germline V gives CDR1 LGHNA, CDR2 YNFKEQ. V was clipped by 4 bases and J by 9 bases; unmatched bases: 2. CDR3 sequence (DNA): TGTGCCAGCAGCCGGAGCGGGAGTGAGCAGTTCTTC. This sequence encodes CASSRSGSEQFF.

The chain joins TRBV4-1 to TRBJ1-2; weak D call: TRBD1 (6 bases). The CDR3 covers 13 residues. From germline, CDR1 is MGHRA and CDR2 YSYEKL. Trimming cost V 2 bases and J 8 bases, with 12 bases left between them. The CDR3 protein is CASSQLGAPGYTF. The CDR3 DNA follows: TGCGCCAGCAGCCAACTGGGGGCCCCGGGCTACACCTTC.

The chain joins TRBV7-2 to TRBJ1-5, with D maybe TRBD1 (5 bases). Germline loops: CDR1 SGHTA, CDR2 FQGNSA. V was cut by 4 bases and J by 4 bases, with 11 bases left in between. CDR3 length equals 14 residues. The CDR3 coding sequence is TGTGCCAGCAGCTACTCAGGGACTAATCAGCCCCAGCATTTT. Translating gives CASSYSGTNQPQHF.

J is TRBJ2-5 and V is TRBV5-1, with TRBD1 matching 9 bases. CDR1 and CDR2 (germline): SGHRS, YFSETQ. The V segment lost 2 bases and the J segment 1 base; nucleotides outside the gene matches: 0. The CDR3 spans 14 residues. CDR3 DNA: TGCGCCAGCAGCTTACAGGGGGCCCAAGAGACCCAGTACTTC. This gives the protein CASSLQGAQETQYF.

The chain recombines TRBV4-1 with TRBJ1-2, with D possibly TRBD1 on 6 matching bases. This CDR3 contains 16 residues. V lost 2 bases and J 5 bases, leaving 18 bases between the germline ends. The germline CDR1 and CDR2 sequences are MGHRA and YSYEKL. CDR3 sequence reads: CASSQLGGQGMYGYTF. As DNA, the CDR3 is TGCGCCAGCAGCCAATTGGGGGGGCAGGGGATGTATGGCTACACCTTC.